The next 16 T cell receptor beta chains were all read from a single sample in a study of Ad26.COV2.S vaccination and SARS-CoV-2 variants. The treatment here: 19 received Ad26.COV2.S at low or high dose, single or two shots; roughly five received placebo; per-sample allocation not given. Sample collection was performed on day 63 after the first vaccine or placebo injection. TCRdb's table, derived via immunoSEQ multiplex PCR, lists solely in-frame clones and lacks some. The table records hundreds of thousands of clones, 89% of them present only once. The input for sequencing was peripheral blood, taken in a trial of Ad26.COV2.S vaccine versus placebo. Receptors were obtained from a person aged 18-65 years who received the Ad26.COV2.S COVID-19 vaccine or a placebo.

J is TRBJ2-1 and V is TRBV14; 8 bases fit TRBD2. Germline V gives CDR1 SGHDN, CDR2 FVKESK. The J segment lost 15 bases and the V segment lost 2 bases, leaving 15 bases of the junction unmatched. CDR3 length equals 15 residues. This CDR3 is CASSQFERGRSSLFF. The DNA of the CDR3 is TGTGCCAGCAGCCAATTTGAGCGGGGGAGATCTAGCCTGTTCTTC.

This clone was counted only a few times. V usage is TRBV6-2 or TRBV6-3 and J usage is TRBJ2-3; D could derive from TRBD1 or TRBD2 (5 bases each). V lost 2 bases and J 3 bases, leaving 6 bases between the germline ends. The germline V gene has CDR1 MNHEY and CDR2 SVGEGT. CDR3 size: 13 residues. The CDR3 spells CASSYGGTDTQYF. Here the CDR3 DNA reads TGTGCCAGCAGTTACGGGGGTACAGATACGCAGTATTTT.

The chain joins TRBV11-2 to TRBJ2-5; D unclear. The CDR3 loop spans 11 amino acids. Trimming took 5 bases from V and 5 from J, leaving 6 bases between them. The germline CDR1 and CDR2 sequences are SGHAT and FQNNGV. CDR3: CASSVTETQYF. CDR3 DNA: TGTGCCAGCAGCGTAACGGAGACCCAGTACTTC.

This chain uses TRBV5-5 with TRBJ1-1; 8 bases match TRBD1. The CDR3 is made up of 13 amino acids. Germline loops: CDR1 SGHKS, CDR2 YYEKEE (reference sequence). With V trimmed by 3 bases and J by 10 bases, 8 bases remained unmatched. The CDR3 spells CASSWDRLTGAFF. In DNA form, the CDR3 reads TGTGCCAGCAGCTGGGACAGGCTCACGGGAGCTTTCTTT.

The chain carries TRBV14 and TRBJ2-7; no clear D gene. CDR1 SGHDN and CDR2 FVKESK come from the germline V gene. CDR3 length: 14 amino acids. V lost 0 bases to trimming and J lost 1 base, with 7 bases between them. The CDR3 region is CASSQDWPSYEQYF. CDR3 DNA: TGTGCCAGCAGCCAAGATTGGCCGTCCTACGAGCAGTACTTC.

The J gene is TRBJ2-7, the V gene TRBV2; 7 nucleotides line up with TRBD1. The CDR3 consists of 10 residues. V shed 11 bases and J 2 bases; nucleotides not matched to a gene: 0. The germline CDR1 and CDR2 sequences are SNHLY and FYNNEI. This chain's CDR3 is CAQGAYEQYF. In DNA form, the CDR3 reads TGTGCCCAGGGGGCCTACGAGCAGTACTTC.

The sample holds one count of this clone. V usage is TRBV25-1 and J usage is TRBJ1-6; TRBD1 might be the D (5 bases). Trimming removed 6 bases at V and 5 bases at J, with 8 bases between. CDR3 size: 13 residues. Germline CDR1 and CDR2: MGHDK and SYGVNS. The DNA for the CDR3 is TGTGCCAGCAGGGACACCCATAATTCACCCCTCCACTTT. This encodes CASRDTHNSPLHF. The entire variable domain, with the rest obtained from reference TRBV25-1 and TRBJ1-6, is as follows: EADIYQTPRYLVIGTGKKITLECSQTMGHDKMYWYQQDPGMELHLIHYSYGVNSTEKGDLSSESTVSRIRTEHFPLTLESARPSHTSQYLCASRDTHNSPLHFGNGTRLTVT.

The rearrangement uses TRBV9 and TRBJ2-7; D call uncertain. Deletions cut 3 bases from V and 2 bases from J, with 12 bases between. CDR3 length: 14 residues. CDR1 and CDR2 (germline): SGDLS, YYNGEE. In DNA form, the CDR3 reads TGTGCCAGCAGCGAGACCGCAGGCCCCTACGAGCAGTACTTC. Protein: CASSETAGPYEQYF. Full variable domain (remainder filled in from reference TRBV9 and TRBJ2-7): DSGVTQTPKHLITATGQRVTLRCSPRSGDLSVYWYQQSLDQGLQFLIQYYNGEERAKGNILERFSAQQFPDLHSELNLSSLELGDSALYFCASSETAGPYEQYFGPGTRLTVT.

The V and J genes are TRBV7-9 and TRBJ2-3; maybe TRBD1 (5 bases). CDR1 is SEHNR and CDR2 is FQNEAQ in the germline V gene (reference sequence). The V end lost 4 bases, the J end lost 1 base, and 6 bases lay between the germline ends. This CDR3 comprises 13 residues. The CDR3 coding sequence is TGTGCCAGCAGCTCCAGGGGCACAGATACGCAGTATTTT. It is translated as CASSSRGTDTQYF.

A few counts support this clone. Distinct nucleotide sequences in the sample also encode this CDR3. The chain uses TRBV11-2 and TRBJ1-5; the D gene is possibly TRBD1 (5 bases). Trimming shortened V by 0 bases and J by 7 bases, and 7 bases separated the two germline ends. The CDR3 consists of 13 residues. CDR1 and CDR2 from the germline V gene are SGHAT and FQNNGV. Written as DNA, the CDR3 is TGTGCCAGCAGCTTAGACCGGGGGCAGCCCCAGCATTTT. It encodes CASSLDRGQPQHF.

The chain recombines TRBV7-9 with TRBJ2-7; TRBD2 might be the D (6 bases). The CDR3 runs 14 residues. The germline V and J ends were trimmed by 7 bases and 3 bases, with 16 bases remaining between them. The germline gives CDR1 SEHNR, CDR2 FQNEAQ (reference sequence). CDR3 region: CASTLVSGSYEQYF. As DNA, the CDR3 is TGTGCCAGCACCCTAGTTAGCGGAAGCTACGAGCAGTACTTC.

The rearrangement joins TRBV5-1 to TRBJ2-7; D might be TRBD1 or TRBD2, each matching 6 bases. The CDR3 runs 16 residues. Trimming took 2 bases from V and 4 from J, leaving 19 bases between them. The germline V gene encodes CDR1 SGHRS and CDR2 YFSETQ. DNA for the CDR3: TGCGCCAGCAGCTTTGGCGGGACAAAAACGCCTTACGAGCAGTACTTC. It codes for CASSFGGTKTPYEQYF.

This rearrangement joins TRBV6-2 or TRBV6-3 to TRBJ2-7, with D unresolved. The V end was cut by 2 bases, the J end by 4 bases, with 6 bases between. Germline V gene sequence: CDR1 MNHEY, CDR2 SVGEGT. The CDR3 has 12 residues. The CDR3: CASSYGIYEQYF. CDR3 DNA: TGTGCCAGCAGTTACGGGATTTACGAGCAGTACTTC.

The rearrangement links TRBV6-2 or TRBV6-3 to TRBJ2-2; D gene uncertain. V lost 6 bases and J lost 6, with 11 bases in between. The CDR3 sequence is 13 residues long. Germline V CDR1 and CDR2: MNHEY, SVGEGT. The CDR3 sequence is CASSPFEAGELFF. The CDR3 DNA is TGTGCCAGCAGCCCCTTCGAGGCCGGGGAGCTGTTTTTT.

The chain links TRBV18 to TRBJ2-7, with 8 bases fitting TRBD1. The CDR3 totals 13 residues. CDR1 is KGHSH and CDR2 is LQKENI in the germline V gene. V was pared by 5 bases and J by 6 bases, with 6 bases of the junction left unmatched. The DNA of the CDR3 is TGTGCCAGCTCAACGCAGGGGGCACCCGAGCAGTACTTC. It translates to CASSTQGAPEQYF.

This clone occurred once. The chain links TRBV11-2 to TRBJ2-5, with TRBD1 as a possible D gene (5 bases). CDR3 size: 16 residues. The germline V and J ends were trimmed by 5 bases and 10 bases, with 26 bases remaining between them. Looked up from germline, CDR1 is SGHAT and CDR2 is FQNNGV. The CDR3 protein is CASSLGNRLADGDQYF. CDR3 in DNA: TGTGCCAGCAGCCTGGGGAACAGGTTGGCCGATGGGGACCAGTACTTC.